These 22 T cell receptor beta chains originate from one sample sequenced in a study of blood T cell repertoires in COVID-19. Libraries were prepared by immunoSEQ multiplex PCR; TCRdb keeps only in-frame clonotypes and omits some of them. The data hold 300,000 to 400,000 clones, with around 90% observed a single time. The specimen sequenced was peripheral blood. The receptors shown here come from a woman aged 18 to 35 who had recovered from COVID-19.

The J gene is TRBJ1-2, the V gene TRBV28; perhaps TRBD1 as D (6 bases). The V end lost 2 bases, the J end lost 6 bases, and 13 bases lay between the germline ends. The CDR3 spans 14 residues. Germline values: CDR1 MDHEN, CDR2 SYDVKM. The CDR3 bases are TGTGCCAGCAGTTTACCCGGCAGGGGACATGGCTACACCTTC. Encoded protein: CASSLPGRGHGYTF.

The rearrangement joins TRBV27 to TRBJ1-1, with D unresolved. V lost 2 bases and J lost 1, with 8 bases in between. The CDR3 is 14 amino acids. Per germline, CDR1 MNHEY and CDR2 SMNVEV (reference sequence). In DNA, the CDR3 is TGTGCCAGCAGTTTAGGAAGAGGGAACACTGAAGCTTTCTTT. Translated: CASSLGRGNTEAFF.

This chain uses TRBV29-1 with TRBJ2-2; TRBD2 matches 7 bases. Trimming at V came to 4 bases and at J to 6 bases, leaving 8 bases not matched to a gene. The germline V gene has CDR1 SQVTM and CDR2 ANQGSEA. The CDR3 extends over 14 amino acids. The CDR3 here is CSVVGRERAGELFF. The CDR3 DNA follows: TGCAGCGTTGTTGGGCGGGAGAGGGCCGGGGAGCTGTTTTTT.

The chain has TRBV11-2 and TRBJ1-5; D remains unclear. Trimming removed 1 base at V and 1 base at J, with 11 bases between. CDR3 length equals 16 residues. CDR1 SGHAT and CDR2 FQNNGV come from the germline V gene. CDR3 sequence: CASSLGPGLSNQPQHF. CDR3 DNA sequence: TGTGCCAGCAGCTTAGGACCGGGGTTGAGCAATCAGCCCCAGCATTTT.

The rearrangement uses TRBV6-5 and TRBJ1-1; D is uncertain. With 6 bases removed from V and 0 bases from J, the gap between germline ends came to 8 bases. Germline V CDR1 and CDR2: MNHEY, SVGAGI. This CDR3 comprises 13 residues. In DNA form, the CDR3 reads TGTGCCAGCAGGCCCACTATGAACACTGAAGCTTTCTTT. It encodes CASRPTMNTEAFF.

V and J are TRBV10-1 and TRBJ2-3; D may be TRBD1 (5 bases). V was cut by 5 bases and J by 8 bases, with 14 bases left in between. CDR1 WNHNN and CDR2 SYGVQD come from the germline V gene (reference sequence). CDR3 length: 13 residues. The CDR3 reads CASSPGRAGTQYF. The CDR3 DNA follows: TGCGCCAGCAGTCCCGGCAGGGCCGGTACGCAGTATTTT.

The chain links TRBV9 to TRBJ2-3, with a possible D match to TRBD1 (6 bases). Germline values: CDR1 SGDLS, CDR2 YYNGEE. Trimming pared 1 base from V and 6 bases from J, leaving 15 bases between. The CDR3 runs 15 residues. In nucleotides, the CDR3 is TGTGCCAGCAGCGTACCGGGAAGACAGGAGGATACGCAGTATTTT. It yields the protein CASSVPGRQEDTQYF.

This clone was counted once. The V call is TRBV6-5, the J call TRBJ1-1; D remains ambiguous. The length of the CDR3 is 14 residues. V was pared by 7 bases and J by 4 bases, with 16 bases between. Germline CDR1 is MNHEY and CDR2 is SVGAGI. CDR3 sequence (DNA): TGTGCCAGCACTCGCCTCCCCCCGGGCACTGAAGCTTTCTTT. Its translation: CASTRLPPGTEAFF.

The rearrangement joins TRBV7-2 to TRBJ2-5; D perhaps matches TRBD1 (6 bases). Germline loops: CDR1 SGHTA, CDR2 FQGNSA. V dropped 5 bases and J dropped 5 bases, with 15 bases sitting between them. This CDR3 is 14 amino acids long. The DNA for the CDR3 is TGTGCCAGCAGCCCACAGGGATCCAGGGAGACCCAGTACTTC. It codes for CASSPQGSRETQYF.

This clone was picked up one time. CDR3 nucleotide sequence: TGTGCCCCCACCGGGAGGGCCCTTGAGGATGAGCAGTTCTTC. Translated, it gives CAPTGRALEDEQFF. This chain joins TRBV10-3 and TRBJ2-1; 8 bases are shared with TRBD2. V shed 11 bases, J shed 8 bases, and the junction held 14 bases outside the gene matches. In germline, CDR1 is ENHRY, CDR2 SYGVKD. The CDR3 length is 14 residues.

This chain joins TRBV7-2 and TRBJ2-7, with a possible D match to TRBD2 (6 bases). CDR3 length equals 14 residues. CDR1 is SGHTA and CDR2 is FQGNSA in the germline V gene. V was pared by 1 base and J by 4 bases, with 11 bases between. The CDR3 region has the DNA TGTGCCAGCAGCTTAGAAGCGGGCAATTACGAGCAGTACGTC. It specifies CASSLEAGNYEQYV.

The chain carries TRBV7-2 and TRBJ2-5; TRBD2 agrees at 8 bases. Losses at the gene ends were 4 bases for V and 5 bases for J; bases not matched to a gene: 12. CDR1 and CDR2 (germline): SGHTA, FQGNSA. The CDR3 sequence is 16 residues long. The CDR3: CASSSQSGSAGETQYF. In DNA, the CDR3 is TGTGCCAGCAGCTCCCAAAGCGGGAGCGCTGGTGAGACCCAGTACTTC.

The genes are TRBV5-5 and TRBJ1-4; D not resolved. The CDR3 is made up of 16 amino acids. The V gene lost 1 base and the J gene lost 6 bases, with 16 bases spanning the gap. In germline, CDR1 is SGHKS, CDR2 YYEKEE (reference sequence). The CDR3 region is CASSLFFPRLDEKLFF. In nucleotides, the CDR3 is TGTGCCAGCAGCTTGTTCTTCCCCCGGTTGGATGAAAAACTGTTTTTT.

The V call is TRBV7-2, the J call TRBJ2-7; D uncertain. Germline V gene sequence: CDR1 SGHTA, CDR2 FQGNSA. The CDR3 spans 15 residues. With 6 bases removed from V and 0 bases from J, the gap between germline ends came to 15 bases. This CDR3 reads CASSTEHLDSYEQYV. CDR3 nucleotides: TGTGCCAGCAGTACCGAGCATCTCGACTCCTACGAGCAGTACGTC.

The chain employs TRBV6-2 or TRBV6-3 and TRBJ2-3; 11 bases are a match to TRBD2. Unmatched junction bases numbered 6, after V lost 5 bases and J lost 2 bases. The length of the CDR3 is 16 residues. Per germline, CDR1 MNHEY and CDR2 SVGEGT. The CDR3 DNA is TGTGCCAGCAGTCGACTAGCGGGATCATTCACAGATACGCAGTATTTT. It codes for CASSRLAGSFTDTQYF.

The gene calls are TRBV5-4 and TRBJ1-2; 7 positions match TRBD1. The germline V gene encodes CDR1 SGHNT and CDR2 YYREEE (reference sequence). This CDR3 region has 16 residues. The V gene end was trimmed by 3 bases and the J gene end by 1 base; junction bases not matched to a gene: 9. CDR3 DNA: TGTGCCAGCAGCTCTGCTAGGGGGCGCCTTAACTATGGCTACACCTTC. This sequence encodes CASSSARGRLNYGYTF.

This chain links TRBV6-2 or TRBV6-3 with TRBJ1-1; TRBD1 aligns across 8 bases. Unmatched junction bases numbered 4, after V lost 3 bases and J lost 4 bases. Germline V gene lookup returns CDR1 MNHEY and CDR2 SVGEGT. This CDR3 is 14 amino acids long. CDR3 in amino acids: CASSYQGAATEAFF. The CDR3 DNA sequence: TGTGCCAGCAGTTATCAGGGGGCGGCCACTGAAGCTTTCTTT.

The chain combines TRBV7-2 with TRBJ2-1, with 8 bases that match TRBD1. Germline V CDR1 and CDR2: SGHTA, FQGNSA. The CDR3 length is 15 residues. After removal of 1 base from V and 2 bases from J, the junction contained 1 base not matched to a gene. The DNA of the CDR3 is TGTGCCAGCAGCTTAGGACAGGGGACCTACAATGAGCAGTTCTTC. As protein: CASSLGQGTYNEQFF.

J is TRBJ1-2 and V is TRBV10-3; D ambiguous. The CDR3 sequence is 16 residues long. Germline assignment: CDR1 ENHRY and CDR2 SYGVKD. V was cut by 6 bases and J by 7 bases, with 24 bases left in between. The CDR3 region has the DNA TGTGCCATCAGGAACCTCGATAACGGGCTTCGGGGTGGCTACACCTTC. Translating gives CAIRNLDNGLRGGYTF.

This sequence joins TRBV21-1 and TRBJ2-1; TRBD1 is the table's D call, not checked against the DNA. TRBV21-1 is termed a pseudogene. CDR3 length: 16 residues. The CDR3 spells CASSKMDRGCTGEQFF. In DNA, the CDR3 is TGTGCCAGCAGCAAAATGGACAGGGGTTGTACAGGTGAGCAGTTCTTC.

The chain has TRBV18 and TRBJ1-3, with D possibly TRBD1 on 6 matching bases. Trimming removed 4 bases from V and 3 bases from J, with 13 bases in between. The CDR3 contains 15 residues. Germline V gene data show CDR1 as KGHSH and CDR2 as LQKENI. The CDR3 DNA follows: TGTGCCAGCTCACTCGGCAGGGGATATGGAAACACCATATATTTT. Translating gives CASSLGRGYGNTIYF.

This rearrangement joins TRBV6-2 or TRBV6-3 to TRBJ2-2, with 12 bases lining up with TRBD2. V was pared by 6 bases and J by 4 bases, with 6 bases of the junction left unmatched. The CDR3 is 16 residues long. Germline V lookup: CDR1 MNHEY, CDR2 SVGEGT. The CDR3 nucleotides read TGTGCCAGCAGCCCTGGACTAGCGGGAACCACCGGGGAGCTGTTTTTT. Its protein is CASSPGLAGTTGELFF.